The text below deals with one T cell receptor beta chain. This sample stems from a study of T cell clones after liver transplantation. Study background: Liver transplant recipients had immunosuppression withdrawal attempted within 2 years.

This CDR3 comprises 17 residues. The V gene's germline CDR1 is LGHNA and CDR2 YSLEER. Trimming pared 1 base from V and 2 bases from J, leaving 14 bases between. Here immunoSEQ multiplex PCR was the method, and the copy in TCRdb shows in-frame clones only, minus some. The sample records about 51,000 clones, 86% being singletons. Sorting of unstimulated PBMCs yielded separate CD3+CD4+ and CD3+CD8+ fractions. This sample comprised CD8+ T cells from blood, obtained 12 months after liver transplant. This receptor was taken from a human patient who received a liver transplant. These T cells may partly come from the graft donor. The chain carries TRBV4-3 and TRBJ2-2; D uncertain. The CDR3 sequence is CASSQAVLSRNTGELFF. In DNA, the CDR3 is TGCGCCAGCAGCCAAGCGGTACTCTCGCGAAACACCGGGGAGCTGTTTTTT.